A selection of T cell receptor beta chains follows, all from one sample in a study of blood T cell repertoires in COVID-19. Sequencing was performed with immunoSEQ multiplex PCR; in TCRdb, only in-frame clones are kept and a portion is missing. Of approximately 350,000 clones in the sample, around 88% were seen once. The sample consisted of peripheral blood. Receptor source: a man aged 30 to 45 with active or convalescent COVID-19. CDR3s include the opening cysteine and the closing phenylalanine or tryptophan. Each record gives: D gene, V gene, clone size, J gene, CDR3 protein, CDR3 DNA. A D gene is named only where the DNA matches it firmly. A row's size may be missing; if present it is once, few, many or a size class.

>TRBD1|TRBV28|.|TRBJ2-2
CASSSPRTGKLSGELFF
TGTGCCAGCAGTTCCCCGAGGACAGGGAAGTTATCCGGGGAGCTGTTTTTT
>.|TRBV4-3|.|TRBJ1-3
CASSQGRGSGNTIYF
TGCGCCAGCAGCCAAGGACGGGGCTCTGGAAACACCATATATTTT
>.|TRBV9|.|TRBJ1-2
CASSVEDFYGYTF
TGTGCCAGCAGCGTAGAGGACTTCTATGGCTACACCTTC
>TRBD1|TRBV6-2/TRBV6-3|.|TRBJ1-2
CASSLTGARGYTF
TGTGCCAGCAGCCTTACAGGGGCTCGTGGCTACACCTTC
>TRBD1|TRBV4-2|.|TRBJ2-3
CASSGQGTDTQYF
TGTGCCAGCAGCGGACAGGGGACAGATACGCAGTATTTT
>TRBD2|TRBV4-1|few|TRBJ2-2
CASSQRLAGGNTGELFF
TGCGCCAGCAGCCAACGACTAGCGGGGGGGAACACCGGGGAGCTGTTTTTT
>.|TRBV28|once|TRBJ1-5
CASRPPGGGDQPQHF
TGTGCCAGCAGACCTCCGGGAGGGGGGGATCAGCCCCAGCATTTT
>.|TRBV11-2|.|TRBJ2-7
CASSLDLGAYEQYF
TGTGCCAGCAGCTTAGATTTGGGGGCTTACGAGCAGTACTTC
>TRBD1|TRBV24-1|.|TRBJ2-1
CATSDRDRRTNNEQFF
TGTGCCACCAGTGACCGGGACAGGAGAACTAACAATGAGCAGTTCTTC
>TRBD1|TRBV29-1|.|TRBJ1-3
CSVRTGGRNTIYF
TGCAGCGTCCGGACAGGGGGGAGAAACACCATATATTTT
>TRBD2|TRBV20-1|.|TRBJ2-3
CSASDSGKVLDTQYF
TGCAGTGCTAGTGATAGCGGGAAGGTTTTGGATACGCAGTATTTT
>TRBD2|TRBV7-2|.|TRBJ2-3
CASSSGLAGYADTQYF
TGTGCCAGCAGTTCCGGACTAGCGGGTTATGCTGATACGCAGTATTTT
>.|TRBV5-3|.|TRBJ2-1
CARGFGTGSSYNEQFF
TGTGCCAGAGGGTTCGGGACCGGGAGCTCCTACAATGAGCAGTTCTTC
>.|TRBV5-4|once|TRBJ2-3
CASSLDSYSDTQYF
TGTGCCAGCAGCTTGGACAGTTATTCAGATACGCAGTATTTT
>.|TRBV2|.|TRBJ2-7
CASITRGFAGEQYF
TGTGCCAGCATAACTCGGGGGTTTGCGGGCGAGCAGTACTTC
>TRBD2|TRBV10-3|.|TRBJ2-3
CAIGGLDSSTDTQYF
TGTGCCATAGGAGGACTAGATTCTTCCACAGATACGCAGTATTTT
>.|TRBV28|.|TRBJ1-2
CASSLVGLEVDYGYTF
TGTGCCAGCAGTTTGGTAGGGTTGGAGGTAGACTATGGCTACACCTTC
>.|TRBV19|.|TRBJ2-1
CASSTSVSYNEQFF
TGTGCCAGTAGTACTAGCGTCTCCTACAATGAGCAGTTCTTC
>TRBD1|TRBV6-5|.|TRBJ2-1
CASRDRGYNEQFF
TGTGCCAGCCGGGACAGGGGGTACAATGAGCAGTTCTTC
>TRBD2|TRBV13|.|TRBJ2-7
CASSSFSYGLAGSSYEQYF
TGTGCCAGCAGTTCTTTCTCCTACGGACTAGCGGGGTCATCCTACGAGCAGTACTTC
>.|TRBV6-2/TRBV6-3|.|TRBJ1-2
CASSYSSQVHYGYTF
TGTGCCAGCAGTTACTCGAGCCAGGTCCACTATGGCTACACCTTC
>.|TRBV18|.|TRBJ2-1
CASSPPSVGSSYNEQFF
TGTGCCAGCTCACCACCGAGTGTCGGGAGCTCCTACAATGAGCAGTTCTTC
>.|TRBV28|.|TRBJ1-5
CASSSYRYSNQPQHF
TGTGCCAGCAGTTCATACAGGTATAGCAATCAGCCCCAGCATTTT
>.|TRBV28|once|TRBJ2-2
CASSSLTVFTGELFF
TGTGCCAGCAGTTCCCTGACAGTTTTCACCGGGGAGCTGTTTTTT
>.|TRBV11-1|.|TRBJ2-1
CASSLDPGNEQFF
TGTGCCAGCAGCTTAGATCCGGGCAATGAGCAGTTCTTC
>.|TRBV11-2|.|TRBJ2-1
CASSSTGSARNEQFF
TGTGCCAGCAGCTCTACAGGGTCTGCTCGCAATGAGCAGTTCTTC
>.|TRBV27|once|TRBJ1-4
CASSLSAGADEKLFF
TGTGCCAGCAGTTTATCAGCGGGGGCGGATGAAAAACTGTTTTTT
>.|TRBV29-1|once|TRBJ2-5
CSVVRSRQETQYF
TGCAGCGTTGTGAGATCCCGGCAAGAGACCCAGTACTTC
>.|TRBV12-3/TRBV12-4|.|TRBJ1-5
CASSGGNQPQHF
TGTGCCAGCAGTGGAGGAAATCAGCCCCAGCATTTT
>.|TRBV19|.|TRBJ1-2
CASRQVRGYGYTF
TGTGCCAGTAGACAGGTGCGGGGCTATGGCTACACCTTC
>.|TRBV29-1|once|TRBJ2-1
CSVAGDNEQFF
TGCAGCGTGGCAGGTGATAATGAGCAGTTCTTC
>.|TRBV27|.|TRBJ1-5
CASRPRAYREANQPQHF
TGTGCCAGCAGACCAAGAGCCTACAGGGAAGCGAATCAGCCCCAGCATTTT
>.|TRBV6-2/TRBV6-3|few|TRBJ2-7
CASSYDSYEQYF
TGTGCCAGCAGTTATGACAGCTACGAGCAGTACTTC
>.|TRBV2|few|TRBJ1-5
CATSEWGGYSNQPQHF
TGTGCCACCAGCGAGTGGGGGGGTTATAGCAATCAGCCCCAGCATTTT
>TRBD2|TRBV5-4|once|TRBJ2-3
CASSLVPSGASDTQYF
TGTGCCAGCAGCTTGGTCCCCAGCGGGGCCTCAGATACGCAGTATTTT
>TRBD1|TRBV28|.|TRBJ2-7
CASSLGTGGFRSYEQYF
TGTGCCAGCAGTTTGGGGACAGGGGGCTTCCGCTCCTACGAGCAGTACTTC
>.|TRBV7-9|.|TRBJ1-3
CASSLTPPGRGSGNTIYF
TGTGCCAGCAGCCTAACCCCCCCGGGCAGGGGTTCTGGAAACACCATATATTTT
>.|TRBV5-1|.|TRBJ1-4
CASSFRSQANEKLFF
TGCGCCAGCAGCTTTCGATCCCAGGCAAATGAAAAACTGTTTTTT
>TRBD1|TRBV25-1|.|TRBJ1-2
CASSHSTGNYGYTF
TGTGCCAGCAGCCATTCGACAGGGAACTATGGCTACACCTTC
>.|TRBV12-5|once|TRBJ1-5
CASGGPGGIHSNQPQHF
TGTGCTAGTGGGGGGCCCGGGGGTATTCATAGCAATCAGCCCCAGCATTTT
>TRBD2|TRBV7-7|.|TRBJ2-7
CASSYRTSGVSYEQYF
TGTGCCAGCAGCTACCGGACTAGCGGGGTTTCCTACGAGCAGTACTTC
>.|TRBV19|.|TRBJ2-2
CASGTNTGELFF
TGTGCCAGCGGGACTAACACCGGGGAGCTGTTTTTT
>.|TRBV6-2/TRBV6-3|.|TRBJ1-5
CASSPRRAYSNQPQHF
TGTGCCAGCAGCCCCAGGAGGGCGTATAGCAATCAGCCCCAGCATTTT
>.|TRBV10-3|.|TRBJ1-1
CAIRQVNTEAFF
TGTGCCATTAGACAGGTGAACACTGAAGCTTTCTTT
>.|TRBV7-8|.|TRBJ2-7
CASRTGNRAARASYEQYF
TGTGCCAGCAGGACCGGGAACAGGGCCGCCCGGGCCTCCTACGAGCAGTACTTC
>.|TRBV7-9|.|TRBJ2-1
CASSLTGTEQFF
TGTGCCAGCAGCCTAACAGGGACGGAGCAGTTCTTC